The 6 T cell receptor beta chains listed next were all sequenced from one sample in a study of shared clonotypes between healthy human individuals. Profiled with immunoSEQ multiplex PCR; TCRdb holds only in-frame clones, not every one. Of about 1 million clones listed, approximately 68% were seen once; the top ten hold roughly 1.5%. The sample comprised memory CD4+ T cells sorted from blood. Subset in this sample: CD45RA-negative fraction. These receptors were taken from a young man in good health.

As concerns this clone: This may stem from a read error, because a much larger clone lies one nucleotide away. Other DNA sequences from this sample encode an identical CDR3 as well. This sequence joins TRBV18 and TRBJ1-3; D not certain. The CDR3 extends over 13 amino acids. Trimming cost V 4 bases and J 4 bases, with 8 bases left between them. The germline gives CDR1 KGHSH, CDR2 LQKENI. Here the CDR3 DNA reads TGTGCCAGCTCACAGGGATCAGGAAACACCATATATTTT. Its protein is CASSQGSGNTIYF.

This chain links TRBV2 with TRBJ2-1, with a weak D call TRBD2 (6 bases). V was cut by 7 bases and J by 3 bases, with 10 bases left in between. In germline, CDR1 is SNHLY, CDR2 FYNNEI. The CDR3 extends over 13 amino acids. The CDR3 sequence: CASNRRDYNEQFF. CDR3 DNA: TGTGCCAGCAATCGGCGGGACTACAATGAGCAGTTCTTC.

The CDR3 coding sequence is TGTGCCAGCACCCGGGCCCCCTATGGCTACACCTTC. Translating it yields CASTRAPYGYTF. The chain uses TRBV27 and TRBJ1-2, with D hard to call. Per the germline V gene, CDR1 is MNHEY and CDR2 is SMNVEV (reference sequence). The CDR3 extends over 12 amino acids. The V and J ends lost 7 bases and 4 bases respectively, with 10 bases between them.

The chain uses TRBV19 and TRBJ2-7; unclear D gene. The V end lost 3 bases, the J end lost 0 bases, and 9 bases lay between the germline ends. In germline, CDR1 is LNHDA, CDR2 SQIVND (reference sequence). The CDR3 totals 14 residues. CDR3 in DNA: TGTGCCAGTAGTATCGACACGTCCTCCTACGAGCAGTACTTC. Translated: CASSIDTSSYEQYF.

This chain joins TRBV6-5 and TRBJ2-7; TRBD1 matches 8 bases. The CDR3 contains 14 residues. The germline V gene has CDR1 MNHEY and CDR2 SVGAGI. With 3 bases clipped from V and 7 bases from J, the junction kept 8 bases outside the gene matches. CDR3 amino acids: CASSYGQGSREQYF. CDR3 nucleotide sequence: TGTGCCAGCAGTTATGGACAGGGCTCTAGGGAGCAGTACTTC.

The gene calls are TRBV29-1 and TRBJ1-1; 9 bases line up with TRBD1. CDR3 size: 14 residues. Germline trimming cut 4 bases from V and 1 base from J; bases unmatched to any gene: 4. CDR1 is SQVTM and CDR2 is ANQGSEA in the germline V gene. The CDR3 nucleotides are TGCAGCGTTGCTAAACAGGGGGCGAACACTGAAGCTTTCTTT. It codes for CSVAKQGANTEAFF.